This section outlines one T cell receptor beta chain sequence together with its context. The sample carries other DNA sequences with the same CDR3. Deletions cut 2 bases from V and 0 bases from J, with 5 bases between. The CDR3 loop spans 14 amino acids. Germline CDR1 reads KGHSH; CDR2 reads LQKENI. The sample belongs to a study of blood T cell repertoires in COVID-19. Study information: Sample material is recorded as cDNA or gDNA derived from T cells, B-cell-depleted T cells, or PBMCs.

The method was immunoSEQ multiplex PCR; TCRdb's version includes in-frame clones alone and lacks a portion of them. The sample holds around 450,000 clones; 70% to 90% are singletons and the top ten take 1.5% to 2%. The receptor's source is a woman aged 18-29 years with acute COVID-19. What was sequenced was PBMCs or T cells enriched from blood (not recorded which). This chain uses TRBV18 with TRBJ1-3; D not certain. CDR3: CASSPGSSGNTIYF. The CDR3 coding sequence is TGTGCCAGCTCACCAGGGAGCTCTGGAAACACCATATATTTT.